This T cell receptor beta chain was identified in a study of graft-versus-host responses after intestinal transplantation. Clones were read by immunoSEQ multiplex PCR, and TCRdb kept only the in-frame ones, dropping some. Of about 45,000 clones in the sample, 90% to 95% are singletons; the top ten hold roughly 4.5%. Germline CDR1 reads MNHEY; CDR2 reads SMNVEV (reference sequence). The CDR3 spans 14 residues. Trimming took 3 bases from V and 4 from J; bases not matched to a gene: 5. The sample in question was PBMCs, obtained 524 days after transplant. The TCR sequence derives from a human patient who received an intestinal transplant, so some T cells may come from the graft donor. The chain uses TRBV27 and TRBJ2-7; 8 nucleotides line up with TRBD2. CDR3 in DNA: TGTGCCAGCAGTTTTACTAGCGGCTTATACGAGCAGTACTTC. Its protein is CASSFTSGLYEQYF.